The 16 T cell receptor beta chains given below trace back to one sample, sequenced in a study of T-cell memory formation after mild COVID-19. TCRdb redid the calling of the 5' RACE reads with MiXCR, one entry per CDR3 protein. The sample includes 95,000 to 120,000 distinct CDR3 sequences, approximately 21% of them seen just once. Material: PBMCs or a T cell subset sorted from them (not recorded which). The receptor set was obtained from a man between 18 and 35 years old who had mild COVID-19 (a few samples of this study predate the infection). Cell type and time point are not known.

J is TRBJ2-2 and V is TRBV2, with D unclear. The CDR3 length is 11 residues. With 10 bases removed from V and 10 bases from J, the gap between germline ends came to 13 bases. From germline, CDR1 is SNHLY and CDR2 FYNNEI. CDR3 protein: CAMWIRAELFF. CDR3 sequence (DNA): TGTGCCATGTGGATTCGTGCGGAGCTGTTTTTT. Based on the CDR3 plus reference TRBV2 and TRBJ2-2, the full variable domain is EPEVTQTPSHQVTQMGQEVILRCVPISNHLYFYWYRQILGQKVEFLVSFYNNEISEKSEIFDDQFSVERPDGSNFTLKIRSTKLEDSAMYFCAMWIRAELFFGEGSRLTVL.

This clonotype was found a few times. The gene calls are TRBV20-1 and TRBJ2-5, with D hard to call. Germline V gene sequence: CDR1 DFQATT, CDR2 SNEGSKA (reference sequence). CDR3 size: 11 residues. V lost 7 bases and J 7 bases, leaving 13 bases between the germline ends. CDR3 sequence: CSVKPAGTQYF. In nucleotides, the CDR3 is TGCAGTGTTAAGCCCGCAGGGACCCAGTACTTC.

The count of this clonotype is one. The chain uses TRBV6-5 and TRBJ2-1; D may be TRBD1 (6 bases). This CDR3 has 15 residues. The germline V gene has CDR1 MNHEY and CDR2 SVGAGI. The V end lost 3 bases, the J end lost 2 bases, and 11 bases lay between the germline ends. This CDR3 reads CASSYRGTPYNEQFF. The CDR3 DNA reads as TGTGCCAGCAGTTATAGGGGGACCCCCTACAATGAGCAGTTCTTC.

In its sample, this clonotype was seen many times. The chain uses TRBV7-9 and TRBJ2-5; tentatively, D is TRBD2 (5 bases). The CDR3 has 16 amino acids. Trimming took off 5 bases at V and 7 bases at J, with 23 bases between the two ends. CDR1 is SEHNR, CDR2 FQNEAQ, per germline (reference sequence). The CDR3, as DNA: TGTGCCAGCAGCCCATCTGGACTGTACCTCCGGGGGACCCAGTACTTC. Residues: CASSPSGLYLRGTQYF.

This clonotype occurred a few times. V is TRBV6-6 and J is TRBJ2-7; 7 bases align to TRBD1. The junction had 8 bases not matched to a gene; V was cut back by 0 bases and J by 0 bases. Germline V gene sequence: CDR1 MNHNY, CDR2 SVGAGI (reference sequence). The CDR3 sequence is 17 residues long. CDR3 DNA: TGTGCCAGCAGTTACTCCCCCCAGGGGGAGAGCTCCTACGAGCAGTACTTC. Protein sequence: CASSYSPQGESSYEQYF.

This clonotype turned up a few times. The chain joins TRBV7-9 to TRBJ2-3; D perhaps matches TRBD2 (7 bases). The CDR3 has 17 residues. The V gene's germline CDR1 is SEHNR and CDR2 FQNEAQ (reference sequence). V lost 1 base and J lost 6, with 20 bases in between. As DNA, the CDR3 is TGTGCCAGCAGCTTAGGCCCCGCGGCGGGGGCTGCGGATACGCAGTATTTT. It specifies CASSLGPAAGAADTQYF.

This clonotype was observed a few times. V gene TRBV12-3 or TRBV12-4 combines with J gene TRBJ1-1, with 7 bases lining up with TRBD1. The CDR3 sequence is 13 residues long. V was pared by 6 bases and J by 5 bases, with 6 bases of the junction left unmatched. The CDR3 DNA follows: TGTGCCAGCAGCTGGGACAGAGGTACTGAAGCTTTCTTT. Translation gives CASSWDRGTEAFF.

This clonotype was counted a few times. This chain joins TRBV4-3 and TRBJ2-3; TRBD2 aligns across 7 bases. The CDR3 extends over 17 amino acids. Germline CDR1 is LGHNA and CDR2 is YSLEER. With 0 bases clipped from V and 2 bases from J, the junction kept 8 bases outside the gene matches. The CDR3 region has the DNA TGCGCCAGCAGCCAAGAGGAGCGGGGCACGTACACAGATACGCAGTATTTT. Encoded protein: CASSQEERGTYTDTQYF.

The rearrangement links TRBV27 to TRBJ1-6; 9 bases fit TRBD1. In germline, CDR1 is MNHEY, CDR2 SMNVEV (reference sequence). J was trimmed by 12 bases and V by 4 bases; bases with no gene match: 7. The CDR3 runs 14 residues. CDR3 sequence: CASSWGTGWEPLHF. The DNA for the CDR3 is TGTGCCAGCAGTTGGGGGACAGGGTGGGAACCCCTCCACTTT.

This clonotype was counted only a few times. This chain uses TRBV7-9 with TRBJ2-2; D unclear. The CDR3 totals 12 residues. Germline assignment: CDR1 SEHNR and CDR2 FQNEAQ (reference sequence). The V gene lost 4 bases and the J gene lost 6 bases, with 6 bases spanning the gap. CDR3 in DNA: TGTGCCAGCAGCTCCCTACCCGGGGAGCTGTTTTTT. Translating gives CASSSLPGELFF.

V and J are TRBV19 and TRBJ1-1; D unclear. Germline CDR1 LNHDA, CDR2 SQIVND (reference sequence). The CDR3 spans 11 residues. V lost 3 bases, J lost 5 bases, and 4 bases lay in between. The CDR3, as DNA: TGTGCCAGTAGTATGGGTACTGAAGCTTTCTTT. Its translation is CASSMGTEAFF.

The V call is TRBV4-3, the J call TRBJ2-2; no clear D gene. Deletions cut 1 base from V and 4 bases from J, with 7 bases between. This CDR3 contains 14 residues. Per germline, CDR1 LGHNA and CDR2 YSLEER. The CDR3 region has the DNA TGCGCCAGCAGCCAAGGGGTCATCACCGGGGAGCTGTTTTTT. It codes for CASSQGVITGELFF.

This clonotype has a count of ten or more. V is TRBV12-3 or TRBV12-4 and J is TRBJ1-2, with a weak D call TRBD1 (5 bases). Trimming removed 3 bases at V and 4 bases at J, with 12 bases between. The CDR3 loop spans 14 amino acids. The CDR3 DNA reads TGTGCCAGCAGTTTCCGGGGCGGCTTCTATGGCTACACCTTC. Amino acid sequence: CASSFRGGFYGYTF.

V usage is TRBV10-1 and J usage is TRBJ2-1; no reliable D call. Germline V gene data show CDR1 as WNHNN and CDR2 as SYGVQD (reference sequence). The germline V and J ends were trimmed by 4 bases and 3 bases, with 4 bases remaining between them. The CDR3 runs 12 residues. The CDR3 nucleotides are TGCGCCAGCAGTGTTGGCTACAATGAGCAGTTCTTC. Amino acids: CASSVGYNEQFF.

This clonotype occurred a few times. The J gene is TRBJ2-7, the V gene TRBV5-4; no definite D call. The CDR3 sequence is 14 residues long. V lost 3 bases, J lost 2 bases, and 12 bases lay in between. The V gene's germline CDR1 is SGHNT and CDR2 YYREEE (reference sequence). CDR3 in DNA: TGTGCCAGCAGCTATACTGGGGTCCCCTACGAGCAGTACGTC. Amino acids: CASSYTGVPYEQYV.

In DNA form, the CDR3 reads TGTGCCAGCAGTGAAGGGGGGATGAATCAGGGAGGCAATCAGCCCCAGCATTTT. Protein sequence: CASSEGGMNQGGNQPQHF. V and J are TRBV2 and TRBJ1-5; TRBD1 might be the D (5 bases). The length of the CDR3 is 18 residues. The germline CDR1 and CDR2 sequences are SNHLY and FYNNEI. The V end lost 1 base, the J end lost 2 bases, and 18 bases lay between the germline ends.